This entry concerns a single TCR beta chain. Here immunoSEQ multiplex PCR was the method, and the copy in TCRdb shows in-frame clones only, minus some. The table lists about 22,000 clones, about 89% of them singletons, with roughly 0.61% in the top ten. The entry originates in a study of T cell changes during pregnancy in multiple sclerosis. The sample in question was CD4+ T cells from peripheral blood mononuclear cells, obtained in the third trimester of pregnancy. The TCR originated in a female donor in good health, enrolled as a control in a pregnancy study.

The DNA for the CDR3 is TGTGCCAGCAGGACCATCTCGAGGGGACTAGCGAGAGACAATGAGCAGTTCTTC. Protein product: CASRTISRGLARDNEQFF. The chain combines TRBV27 with TRBJ2-1; 10 bases match TRBD2. The CDR3 runs to 18 residues. The V and J ends lost 6 bases and 5 bases, in that order; junction bases with no gene match: 16. CDR1 and CDR2 (germline): MNHEY, SMNVEV (reference sequence).